The 27 T cell receptor beta chains in this list originate from one sample, sequenced in a study of beta chain features in type 1 diabetes. Their antigen targets remain unknown. What was sequenced were expressed TCRB transcripts, since all of the isolated RNA had been reverse transcribed. Libraries were prepared by immunoSEQ multiplex PCR; TCRdb keeps only in-frame clonotypes and omits some of them. The table shows about 340,000 clones, with about a tenth occurring only once. Broader study findings: Among all four CD4+ subsets, Type 1 diabetes patients had TCRB CDR3s that were moderately but significantly shorter.

Sequencing was carried out using central memory CD4+ T cells from blood. The source of these receptors is a man aged 25-45 years with type 1 diabetes.

This clone was observed many times. V is TRBV10-3 and J is TRBJ1-3, with D maybe TRBD1 (6 bases). Trimming removed 6 bases at V and 0 bases at J, with 12 bases between. CDR3 size: 15 residues. Looked up from germline, CDR1 is ENHRY and CDR2 is SYGVKD. This CDR3 is CAISGQFSSGNTIYF. DNA for the CDR3: TGTGCCATCAGCGGACAGTTCAGCTCTGGAAACACCATATATTTT.

The genes are TRBV19 and TRBJ1-1, with 8 bases lining up with TRBD1. Germline assignment: CDR1 LNHDA and CDR2 SQIVND (reference sequence). The CDR3 loop spans 15 amino acids. V trimming: 4 bases; J trimming: 5 bases; junction bases outside the gene matches: 9. The CDR3: CASSNLGTGRTEAFF. In DNA form, the CDR3 reads TGTGCCAGTAGTAATCTCGGGACAGGACGGACTGAAGCTTTCTTT.

Concerning this clone itself: Distinct nucleotide sequences in the sample also encode this CDR3. This rearrangement joins TRBV11-2 to TRBJ2-1; D unclear. V lost 1 base and J 4 bases, leaving 8 bases between the germline ends. CDR3 size: 14 residues. CDR1 is SGHAT, CDR2 FQNNGV, per germline. The CDR3 DNA reads TGTGCCAGCAGCTTAGGCCCCAGTTACAATGAGCAGTTCTTC. It is translated as CASSLGPSYNEQFF.

This clone was picked up one time. The CDR3: CASSNGQGRVYGYTF. DNA of the CDR3: TGTGCCAGCAGTAACGGACAGGGGAGGGTCTATGGCTACACCTTC. The rearrangement joins TRBV6-6 to TRBJ1-2; the match to TRBD1 covers 9 bases. CDR1 is MNHNY and CDR2 is SVGAGI in the germline V gene (reference sequence). The CDR3 length is 15 residues. V shed 5 bases and J 4 bases; nucleotides not matched to a gene: 8.

This sequence joins TRBV11-2 and TRBJ2-4; no reliable D call. Looked up from germline, CDR1 is SGHAT and CDR2 is FQNNGV. Trimming removed 4 bases at V and 0 bases at J, with 10 bases between. The CDR3 extends over 15 amino acids. This CDR3 is CASSSPAVAKNIQYF. Here the CDR3 DNA reads TGTGCCAGCAGCTCACCGGCCGTAGCCAAAAACATTCAGTACTTC.

This chain connects TRBV7-8 to TRBJ2-5; 8 bases line up with TRBD1. This CDR3 is built from 14 residues. V lost 2 bases and J lost 11; bases outside the gene matches: 10. The germline V gene has CDR1 SGHVS and CDR2 FQNEAQ. Here the CDR3 reads CASSLRDRGGSQYF. The CDR3 region has the DNA TGTGCCAGCAGCTTAAGAGACAGGGGTGGATCTCAGTACTTC.

The chain has TRBV4-1 and TRBJ2-3; no definite D call. The CDR3 consists of 15 residues. Looked up from germline, CDR1 is MGHRA and CDR2 is YSYEKL. The V gene lost 0 bases and the J gene lost 6 bases, with 13 bases spanning the gap. CDR3 loop: CASSQDPTAWDTQYF. DNA of the CDR3: TGCGCCAGCAGCCAAGACCCCACGGCTTGGGATACGCAGTATTTT.

The sample holds many counts of this clone. The V and J genes are TRBV10-2 and TRBJ2-1; 11 bases fit TRBD2. The CDR3 contains 15 residues. Germline CDR1 and CDR2: WSHSY and SAAADI. Unmatched junction bases numbered 7, after V lost 6 bases and J lost 6 bases. In nucleotides, the CDR3 is TGCGCCAGCAGATTTCTAGCGGGGGGCGGCAATGAGCAGTTCTTC. Residues: CASRFLAGGGNEQFF.

About this clone itself: The same CDR3 is also encoded by other DNA sequences in this sample. This chain's CDR3 is CASSLDGSSGNTIYF. The CDR3 DNA reads as TGCGCCAGCAGCCTGGACGGCTCCTCTGGAAACACCATATATTTT. The chain links TRBV5-1 to TRBJ1-3; unclear D gene. Germline lookup yields CDR1 SGHRS and CDR2 YFSETQ. Deletions cut 4 bases from V and 0 bases from J, with 11 bases between. The CDR3 is made up of 15 amino acids.

A few counts support this clone. The J gene is TRBJ2-1, the V gene TRBV27, with TRBD1 matching 8 bases. Germline CDR1 and CDR2: MNHEY and SMNVEV (reference sequence). The CDR3 is 12 amino acids. The V segment lost 5 bases and the J segment 15 bases; nucleotides outside the gene matches: 9. The CDR3 here is CASSRRGDRRFF. In nucleotides, the CDR3 is TGTGCCAGCAGTCGAAGGGGGGACAGGCGGTTCTTC.

This clone appeared a few times. The chain joins TRBV4-3 to TRBJ2-1; D remains ambiguous. Trimming took 0 bases from V and 6 from J, leaving 15 bases between them. The CDR3 spans 16 residues. Germline V gene lookup returns CDR1 LGHNA and CDR2 YSLEER. The CDR3 DNA reads TGCGCCAGCAGCCAAGAATTAGTTCCCGGAGTCAATGAGCAGTTCTTC. Its translation is CASSQELVPGVNEQFF.

The gene calls are TRBV6-5 and TRBJ1-5; D is unresolved. The germline V gene has CDR1 MNHEY and CDR2 SVGAGI. This CDR3 has 14 amino acids. V lost 10 bases and J 0 bases, leaving 13 bases between the germline ends. CDR3 sequence (DNA): TGTGCCACCGAAGAGTGGGGTAGCAATCAGCCCCAGCATTTT. It codes for CATEEWGSNQPQHF.

The chain's CDR3 is CASSLEAGQGGNQPQHF. DNA of the CDR3: TGTGCCAGCAGCTTAGAGGCGGGCCAGGGAGGCAATCAGCCCCAGCATTTT. The chain recombines TRBV7-9 with TRBJ1-5; perhaps TRBD1 as D (5 bases). The germline V gene encodes CDR1 SEHNR and CDR2 FQNEAQ (reference sequence). V dropped 1 base and J dropped 2 bases, with 15 bases sitting between them. The CDR3 length is 17 residues.

This clone occurred a few times. The CDR3 loop reads CAWSVGGNHEKLFF. CDR3 coding DNA: TGTGCCTGGAGTGTGGGGGGGAATCATGAAAAACTGTTTTTT. The chain joins TRBV30 to TRBJ1-4, with D perhaps TRBD1 (5 bases). CDR1 and CDR2 from the germline V gene are GTSNPN and SVGIG (reference sequence). The V gene lost 0 bases and the J gene lost 6 bases, with 11 bases spanning the gap. This CDR3 spans 14 amino acids.

This clone was found a few times. V is TRBV7-9 and J is TRBJ1-1, with D tentatively TRBD1 (5 bases). Trimming shortened V by 1 base and J by 6 bases, and 12 bases separated the two germline ends. Germline CDR1 is SEHNR and CDR2 is FQNEAQ (reference sequence). The length of the CDR3 is 14 residues. CDR3 sequence (DNA): TGTGCCAGCAGCTTAGATCGGGGGACGGCTGAAGCTTTCTTT. The encoded protein is CASSLDRGTAEAFF.

This chain links TRBV7-2 with TRBJ1-2, with D possibly TRBD1 on 5 matching bases. This CDR3 comprises 15 residues. Germline CDR1 is SGHTA and CDR2 is FQGNSA. Trimming left V 5 bases short and J 4 bases short, with 17 bases between. CDR3 region: CASSPRQSLTYGYTF. The DNA for the CDR3 is TGTGCCAGCAGCCCCCGACAGTCCCTCACCTATGGCTACACCTTC.

This clone was picked up a small number of times. V and J are TRBV7-9 and TRBJ2-7, with D uncertain. The CDR3 consists of 12 residues. V was pared by 4 bases and J by 3 bases, with 7 bases between. The V gene's germline CDR1 is SEHNR and CDR2 FQNEAQ (reference sequence). DNA of the CDR3: TGTGCCAGCAGCTCCTATTACTACGAGCAGTACTTC. It translates to CASSSYYYEQYF.

This clone was seen a few times. A much larger clone differs from this one at a single base, so this may be a read error. V gene TRBV5-6 combines with J gene TRBJ2-1; possibly TRBD2 for D (7 bases). Germline V gives CDR1 SGHDT, CDR2 YYEEEE. Between the trimmed V and J ends, which lost 0 bases and 4 bases, there was a span of 11 bases. The CDR3 is 15 amino acids. CDR3 region: CASSLGGGPYNEQFF. The CDR3 bases are TGTGCCAGCAGCTTGGGCGGGGGCCCGTACAATGAGCAGTTCTTC.

In its sample, this clone was seen a few times. J is TRBJ2-7 and V is TRBV30, with D perhaps matching TRBD2 (5 bases). The ends were cut back, 0 bases at V and 5 bases at J, with 11 bases in the middle. In germline, CDR1 is GTSNPN, CDR2 SVGIG (reference sequence). The CDR3 covers 13 residues. This chain's CDR3 is CAWSVTRRDEQYF. In DNA, the CDR3 is TGTGCCTGGAGTGTAACCAGGCGGGACGAGCAGTACTTC.

This clone was found a few times. This chain connects TRBV5-4 to TRBJ2-2; the D is unclear. V dropped 0 bases and J dropped 0 bases, with 12 bases sitting between them. From germline, CDR1 is SGHNT and CDR2 YYREEE (reference sequence). The CDR3 extends over 17 amino acids. The CDR3 reads CASSLALGRSNTGELFF. The CDR3 DNA reads TGTGCCAGCAGCTTGGCCCTAGGACGATCGAACACCGGGGAGCTGTTTTTT.

The rearrangement links TRBV5-1 to TRBJ1-1; D remains ambiguous. Germline V gives CDR1 SGHRS, CDR2 YFSETQ. The V end lost 4 bases, the J end lost 0 bases, and 7 bases lay between the germline ends. The CDR3 totals 13 residues. The DNA for the CDR3 is TGCGCCAGCAGCGGAGGCGTGAACACTGAAGCTTTCTTT. As protein: CASSGGVNTEAFF.

This clone came up a few times. The chain combines TRBV18 with TRBJ2-7; D possibly matches TRBD1 or TRBD2 (6 bases each). Germline CDR1 reads KGHSH; CDR2 reads LQKENI. The CDR3 is 16 residues long. V was trimmed by 6 bases and J by 4 bases, leaving 22 bases between them. The CDR3 loop reads CASSPSMGGYGYEQYF. CDR3 DNA sequence: TGTGCCAGCTCCCCGTCAATGGGGGGCTATGGGTACGAGCAGTACTTC.

The rearrangement uses TRBV5-6 and TRBJ2-6; D call uncertain. Deletions cut 4 bases from V and 5 bases from J, with 7 bases between. The V gene's germline CDR1 is SGHDT and CDR2 YYEEEE. The CDR3 is 13 amino acids. The CDR3 coding sequence is TGTGCCAGCAGCGTTACCTGGGCCAACGTCCTGACTTTC. This gives the protein CASSVTWANVLTF.

In this sample, this clone turned up a few times. This rearrangement joins TRBV11-2 to TRBJ1-4; D might be TRBD1 (5 bases). The germline V gene encodes CDR1 SGHAT and CDR2 FQNNGV. This CDR3 region has 14 residues. The germline V and J ends were trimmed by 0 bases and 8 bases, with 10 bases remaining between them. This CDR3 reads CASSLEFRDEKLFF. CDR3 coding DNA: TGTGCCAGCAGCTTAGAATTCAGGGACGAAAAACTGTTTTTT.

V gene TRBV6-8 combines with J gene TRBJ2-1; D not resolved. CDR1 is MNHGY, CDR2 SAAAGT, per germline. CDR3 size: 12 residues. The V end lost 0 bases, the J end lost 11 bases, and 8 bases lay between the germline ends. CDR3 nucleotide sequence: TGTGCCAGCAGTTACTCCGAGCCCCAGCAGTTCTTC. Amino acid sequence: CASSYSEPQQFF.

This clone was seen a few times. Other DNA sequences within the sample encode an identical CDR3. The rearrangement links TRBV10-1 to TRBJ2-3; D gene ambiguous. Germline V gives CDR1 WNHNN, CDR2 SYGVQD (reference sequence). V was clipped by 3 bases and J by 0 bases, with 1 base between them. The CDR3 is 12 amino acids. DNA for the CDR3: TGCGCCAGCAGTGACAGCACAGATACGCAGTATTTT. It encodes CASSDSTDTQYF.

CDR3 amino acids: CASSQDIRDRGRGTQYF. CDR3 in DNA: TGCGCCAGCAGCCAAGATATAAGGGACAGGGGAAGAGGTACGCAGTATTTT. The chain combines TRBV4-3 with TRBJ2-3, with 10 nucleotides matching TRBD1. There are 17 residues in the CDR3. CDR1 and CDR2 from the germline V gene are LGHNA and YSLEER. The V gene end was trimmed by 0 bases and the J gene end by 8 bases; junction bases not matched to a gene: 11.